This is a list of T cell receptor beta chains from one sample in a study of shared clonotypes between healthy human individuals. Measured with immunoSEQ multiplex PCR; TCRdb has only the in-frame clones, and not every one. This sample carries under 2.5 million clones, 92% of them seen once, and the ten largest clones take around 0.4%. The sample taken for sequencing was naive CD4+ T cells from PBMCs. The source is a man between 18 and 35 years old in good health. Some clones in this sample may be carry-over from other donors' samples. Both conserved end residues are part of each CDR3. A D gene is named only where the DNA matches it firmly. Size tells how often a clone was seen (once, few, many) or the class of an expanded clone, and some rows leave it out.

J gene: TRBJ1-5; D gene: TRBD1; clone size: -; V gene: TRBV2; CDR3 protein: CASSGPGGDQPQHF; CDR3 DNA: TGTGCCAGCTCTGGACCAGGGGGTGATCAGCCCCAGCATTTT
J gene: TRBJ2-1; D gene: -; clone size: once; V gene: TRBV7-8; CDR3 protein: CASSLRIGANSYNEQFF; CDR3 DNA: TGTGCCAGCAGTTTAAGGATCGGGGCGAACTCCTACAATGAGCAGTTCTTC
J gene: TRBJ2-5; D gene: -; clone size: -; V gene: TRBV5-5; CDR3 protein: CASQVQETQYF; CDR3 DNA: TGTGCCAGCCAAGTTCAAGAGACCCAGTACTTC
J gene: TRBJ1-1; D gene: -; clone size: -; V gene: TRBV25-1; CDR3 protein: CASSSRSGRATEAFF; CDR3 DNA: TGTGCCAGCAGTTCACGGTCAGGACGGGCCACTGAAGCTTTCTTT
J gene: TRBJ1-2; D gene: -; clone size: -; V gene: TRBV5-1; CDR3 protein: CASSLRQENYGYTF; CDR3 DNA: TGCGCCAGCAGCCTACGACAGGAAAACTATGGCTACACCTTC
J gene: TRBJ2-7; D gene: -; clone size: -; V gene: TRBV11-2; CDR3 protein: CASSQERETYEQYF; CDR3 DNA: TGTGCCAGCAGCCAAGAACGTGAGACCTACGAGCAGTACTTC
J gene: TRBJ2-7; D gene: -; clone size: -; V gene: TRBV6-1; CDR3 protein: CASSEFGGPYEQYF; CDR3 DNA: TGTGCCAGCAGTGAATTTGGGGGCCCCTACGAGCAGTACTTC
J gene: TRBJ2-5; D gene: -; clone size: -; V gene: TRBV28; CDR3 protein: CASSLPQGRGETQYF; CDR3 DNA: TGTGCCAGCAGTCTCCCACAGGGCCGGGGAGAGACCCAGTACTTC
J gene: TRBJ1-1; D gene: -; clone size: -; V gene: TRBV6-5; CDR3 protein: CASGMYGTRGAFF; CDR3 DNA: TGTGCCAGCGGTATGTACGGAACGAGGGGAGCTTTCTTT
J gene: TRBJ2-1; D gene: TRBD2; clone size: -; V gene: TRBV11-3; CDR3 protein: CASSSLAGGNNEQFF; CDR3 DNA: TGTGCCAGCAGCTCCCTAGCGGGGGGGAACAATGAGCAGTTCTTC
J gene: TRBJ2-7; D gene: -; clone size: -; V gene: TRBV5-1; CDR3 protein: CASSPTPDYEQYF; CDR3 DNA: TGCGCCAGCAGCCCCACCCCCGACTACGAGCAGTACTTC
J gene: TRBJ1-5; D gene: -; clone size: -; V gene: TRBV5-1; CDR3 protein: CASSLDGDQPQHF; CDR3 DNA: TGCGCCAGCAGCTTGGATGGTGATCAGCCCCAGCATTTT
J gene: TRBJ2-5; D gene: -; clone size: -; V gene: TRBV5-1; CDR3 protein: CASSLEGVETQYF; CDR3 DNA: TGCGCCAGCAGCTTGGAAGGGGTGGAGACCCAGTACTTC
J gene: TRBJ2-3; D gene: -; clone size: -; V gene: TRBV5-8; CDR3 protein: CASSLGQGADTQYF; CDR3 DNA: TGTGCCAGCAGCTTGGGTCAGGGAGCAGATACGCAGTATTTT